Below, 14 T cell receptor beta chains from the same sample are listed, as sequenced in a study of human T cells and chemical hapten exposure (dated by TCRdb to the early 2020s). Library method: RACE. Sequencing relied on a NextSeq 500. TCRdb reprocessing: public reads trimmed at Q25 with fastp, clones called with MiXCR, in-frame beta chains kept. Entries are consolidated by CDR3 protein sequence, retaining the most common genes and DNA. In this sample the table shows roughly 150,000 distinct CDR3 sequences, 28% of which occur a single time. Around 2.3% of the sample is in the top ten clones. The time point label, read with the paper, signifies: patch test 3, about 24 weeks after DPC sensitization. The treatment or condition label corresponds to: therapeutic diphenylcyclopropenone sensitization with weekly scalp DPC. Source: whole blood, taken in connection with sensitization to the hapten diphenylcyclopropenone (DPC). The receptors originated from a woman aged 18-29 years with alopecia areata. Some clones in this sample may be carry-over from other donors' samples.

This chain links TRBV5-1 with TRBJ2-7; maybe TRBD1 (6 bases). V was shortened by 2 bases and J by 4 bases, with 13 bases between the two germline ends. The CDR3 runs to 14 residues. In germline, CDR1 is SGHRS, CDR2 YFSETQ. Written as DNA, the CDR3 is TGCGCCAGCAGCTTTGGGACATCCTCGTACGAGCAGTACTTC. Translated, it gives CASSFGTSSYEQYF.

The chain links TRBV9 to TRBJ2-1; D is uncertain. Germline-derived CDR1 and CDR2 are SGDLS and YYNGEE. CDR3 length: 17 residues. Trimming shortened V by 4 bases and J by 0 bases, and 17 bases separated the two germline ends. The CDR3 region has the DNA TGTGCCAGCAGCTCCCTCCCACTGGGTAGCTCCTACAATGAGCAGTTCTTC. Amino acids: CASSSLPLGSSYNEQFF.

V usage is TRBV6-5 and J usage is TRBJ2-1; D is unclear. Per the germline V gene, CDR1 is MNHEY and CDR2 is SVGAGI. The CDR3 is 13 amino acids. V dropped 6 bases and J dropped 10 bases, with 16 bases sitting between them. Here the CDR3 reads CASSSLLTMEQFF. CDR3 sequence (DNA): TGTGCCAGCAGCTCACTCCTTACAATGGAGCAGTTCTTC.

The chain joins TRBV29-1 to TRBJ2-5; the D is unclear. With 6 bases removed from V and 5 bases from J, the gap between germline ends came to 7 bases. Germline-derived CDR1 and CDR2 are SQVTM and ANQGSEA. The CDR3 extends over 10 amino acids. As DNA, the CDR3 is TGCAGCGTACATTCGGAGACCCAGTACTTC. It is translated as CSVHSETQYF.

The chain employs TRBV5-1 and TRBJ2-7; no clear D. This CDR3 region has 14 residues. CDR1 and CDR2 from the germline V gene are SGHRS and YFSETQ. V was trimmed by 2 bases and J by 2 bases, leaving 11 bases between them. The CDR3 DNA reads as TGCGCCAGCAGCTTCCGAGCCCAGACCTACGAGCAGTACTTC. It translates to CASSFRAQTYEQYF.

This clonotype has just one count. The rearrangement links TRBV6-2 or TRBV6-3 to TRBJ2-7; D perhaps matches TRBD2 (5 bases). This CDR3 is 11 amino acids long. Trimming left V 6 bases short and J 6 bases short, with 9 bases between. The germline gives CDR1 MNHEY, CDR2 SVGEGT. The chain's CDR3 is CASSRGLEQYF. CDR3 sequence (DNA): TGTGCCAGCAGCCGAGGGCTCGAGCAGTACTTC.

The chain joins TRBV10-2 to TRBJ2-7; D may be TRBD1 (6 bases). This CDR3 comprises 14 residues. Trimming cost V 7 bases and J 4 bases, with 17 bases left between them. The V gene's germline CDR1 is WSHSY and CDR2 SAAADI. CDR3 sequence reads: CASTPTSRGYEQYF. The CDR3 DNA sequence: TGCGCCAGCACTCCAACTTCCAGGGGTTACGAGCAGTACTTC.

This clonotype has only a few counts. The chain uses TRBV4-2 and TRBJ1-1; no firm D call. V was shortened by 2 bases and J by 0 bases, with 13 bases between the two germline ends. The length of the CDR3 is 16 residues. The germline V gene has CDR1 LGHNA and CDR2 YNFKEQ. The CDR3, as DNA: TGTGCCAGCAGCCAACGATCGAATTCCTTGAACACTGAAGCTTTCTTT. Amino acids: CASSQRSNSLNTEAFF.

In this sample, this clonotype turned up a few times. This chain joins TRBV27 and TRBJ2-3; 10 positions match TRBD2. V lost 4 bases and J lost 4; bases outside the gene matches: 8. Looked up from germline, CDR1 is MNHEY and CDR2 is SMNVEV (reference sequence). This CDR3 comprises 16 residues. The CDR3 DNA sequence: TGTGCCAGCAGTTCCTCTAGCGGGGGTATCCCAGATACGCAGTATTTT. This codes for CASSSSSGGIPDTQYF.

The chain combines TRBV7-2 with TRBJ2-4, with 7 bases that match TRBD1. V gave up 1 base and J gave up 0 bases; unmatched junction bases: 3. Germline lookup yields CDR1 SGHTA and CDR2 FQGNSA. This CDR3 is 16 amino acids long. The CDR3 loop reads CASSLVGTEAKNIQYF. CDR3 bases: TGTGCCAGCAGCTTAGTCGGGACAGAAGCCAAAAACATTCAGTACTTC.

This clonotype showed up just a few times. This chain links TRBV7-3 with TRBJ1-6; no clear D gene. The germline V gene has CDR1 SGHTA and CDR2 FQGTGA. V lost 3 bases to trimming and J lost 11 bases, with 8 bases between them. The CDR3 has 12 amino acids. DNA of the CDR3: TGTGCCAGCAGCTTTCAACTCACACCCCTCCACTTT. Translating gives CASSFQLTPLHF.

The V gene is TRBV20-1, the J gene TRBJ2-3, with 9 bases matching TRBD2. Germline CDR1 reads DFQATT; CDR2 reads SNEGSKA (reference sequence). The CDR3 loop spans 13 amino acids. CDR3 region: CRPTSGNTDTQYF. The CDR3 DNA follows: TGCAGACCGACTAGCGGAAACACAGATACGCAGTATTTT.

This clonotype was detected once. The chain couples TRBV15 to TRBJ2-3; 10 bases fit TRBD2. In germline, CDR1 is LNHNV, CDR2 YYDKDF (reference sequence). CDR3 length: 15 residues. J was trimmed by 8 bases and V by 5 bases; bases with no gene match: 10. DNA for the CDR3: TGTGCCACCAGCGCCCACCCCAAGCGGGAGGGTACGCAGTATTTT. Translated, it gives CATSAHPKREGTQYF.

The V and J genes are TRBV25-1 and TRBJ2-2; TRBD2 matches 7 bases. The CDR3 covers 14 residues. The V gene's germline CDR1 is MGHDK and CDR2 SYGVNS. V dropped 4 bases and J dropped 7; count of bases not matched to a gene: 6. The CDR3 spells CASSALASGGELFF. In nucleotides, the CDR3 is TGTGCCAGCAGTGCACTAGCGAGCGGCGGGGAGCTGTTTTTT.